This is a list of T cell receptor beta chains from one sample in a study of CD8 T cells in ankylosing spondylitis. From the 5' RACE reads, TCRdb called clonotypes with MiXCR, one entry per CDR3 protein. The sample lists 130,000 or so distinct CDR3 sequences, over 9.5% occurring once. The specimen sequenced was blood, either unsorted or a sorted T cell fraction (not recorded which). The receptor set was obtained from a female donor with ankylosing spondylitis or in good health (not recorded which). CDR3s include the opening cysteine and the closing phenylalanine or tryptophan. D genes are given only for firm matches. Size tells how often a clone was seen (once, few, many) or the class of an expanded clone, and some rows leave it out.

.,TRBJ1-1,TRBV30,.,CAWSSDNTEAFF,TGTGCCTGGAGTTCGGATAACACTGAAGCTTTCTTT
many,TRBJ1-1,TRBV5-1,.,CASSLGLQRNTEAFF,TGCGCCAGCAGCTTGGGACTCCAAAGGAACACTGAAGCTTTCTTT
many,TRBJ1-5,TRBV6-1,.,CASRGLSNQPQHF,TGTGCCAGCAGGGGTCTTAGCAATCAGCCCCAGCATTTT
many,TRBJ2-4,TRBV28,TRBD2,CASSLIYGGGEAKNIQYF,TGTGCCAGCAGTTTGATCTATGGCGGGGGGGAGGCCAAAAACATTCAGTACTTC
.,TRBJ1-2,TRBV11-2,TRBD1,CASSSFRDRGGTYGYTF,TGTGCCAGCAGCTCCTTCCGGGACAGGGGGGGCACCTATGGCTACACCTTC
many,TRBJ2-1,TRBV12-3/TRBV12-4,TRBD2,CASSLVAGGPKFF,TGTGCCAGCAGTTTAGTAGCGGGGGGGCCGAAGTTCTTC
many,TRBJ1-5,TRBV27,.,CASSLVETGQPQHF,TGTGCCAGCAGTTTGGTGGAGACCGGACAGCCCCAGCATTTT
many,TRBJ2-3,TRBV20-1,TRBD2,CSARGLAADTQYF,TGCAGTGCGAGGGGACTAGCAGCAGATACGCAGTATTTT
few,TRBJ1-3,TRBV7-2,.,CASSPRISSGNTIYF,TGTGCCAGCAGCCCTAGGATTAGCTCTGGAAACACCATATATTTT
many,TRBJ2-7,TRBV7-2,TRBD2,CASSLANGGSYEQYF,TGTGCCAGCAGCTTAGCCAACGGGGGGAGTTACGAGCAGTACTTC
many,TRBJ1-1,TRBV5-1,.,CASSLGRPTNTEAFF,TGCGCCAGCAGCTTGGGTAGGCCTACTAACACTGAAGCTTTCTTT
many,TRBJ1-4,TRBV12-3/TRBV12-4,.,CASSFGGNGEKLFF,TGTGCCAGCAGTTTCGGGGGTAATGGTGAAAAACTGTTTTTT
few,TRBJ1-1,TRBV23-1,.,CASSHLPPGENEAFF,TGCGCCAGCAGTCATCTTCCCCCCGGAGAGAATGAAGCTTTCTTT
many,TRBJ2-7,TRBV20-1,.,CSARRAYSYEQYF,TGCAGTGCTAGAAGGGCATACTCCTACGAGCAGTACTTC
.,TRBJ2-1,TRBV12-3/TRBV12-4,TRBD2,CASSPPSGRAGNEQFF,TGTGCCAGCAGTCCTCCTAGCGGGAGGGCCGGGAATGAGCAGTTCTTC
many,TRBJ2-2,TRBV5-1,TRBD2,CASSLDSGIAGELFF,TGCGCCAGCAGCTTGGATAGCGGGATTGCCGGGGAGCTGTTTTTT
many,TRBJ1-5,TRBV10-2,.,CASSQVGNQPQHF,TGCGCCAGCAGTCAAGTCGGGAATCAGCCCCAGCATTTT
many,TRBJ2-1,TRBV4-1,TRBD2,CASSTPSGSTNEQFF,TGCGCCAGCAGCACCCCTAGCGGGAGTACGAATGAGCAGTTCTTC
many,TRBJ2-1,TRBV25-1,.,CASSEYFGGKGSYNEQFF,TGTGCCAGCAGTGAATACTTTGGCGGGAAGGGCTCCTACAATGAGCAGTTCTTC
many,TRBJ2-3,TRBV20-1,.,CSARLLADTQYF,TGCAGTGCTAGATTACTGGCAGATACGCAGTATTTT
many,TRBJ2-1,TRBV3-1,.,CASGWGPFPNEQFF,TGTGCCAGCGGGTGGGGGCCCTTCCCCAATGAGCAGTTCTTC
.,TRBJ1-2,TRBV7-2,.,CASSLGRQGGGYTF,TGTGCCAGCAGCTTAGGACGCCAGGGTGGTGGCTACACCTTC
many,TRBJ2-1,TRBV25-1,TRBD2,CASRGLADYNEQFF,TGTGCCAGCAGAGGACTAGCGGATTACAATGAGCAGTTCTTC
.,TRBJ2-7,TRBV7-9,.,CASSPALRAGALEQYF,TGTGCCAGCAGCCCCGCCCTGCGAGCAGGGGCCCTCGAGCAGTACTTC
.,TRBJ1-1,TRBV2,.,CASSEARSKAFF,TGTGCCAGCAGTGAAGCAAGGTCCAAAGCTTTCTTT
many,TRBJ1-2,TRBV14,.,CASSRGVDPRYGYTF,TGTGCCAGCAGCCGCGGGGTGGACCCGCGCTATGGCTACACCTTC
many,TRBJ2-3,TRBV11-2,.,CASSPDRFTDTQYF,TGTGCCAGCAGCCCGGACAGATTCACAGATACGCAGTATTTT
many,TRBJ1-2,TRBV6-5,TRBD1,CASSSGTEYGYTF,TGTGCCAGCAGTTCCGGGACAGAATATGGCTACACCTTC
many,TRBJ2-2,TRBV20-1,.,CSASEGGNTGELFF,TGCAGTGCTTCAGAGGGGGGGAACACCGGGGAGCTGTTTTTT
many,TRBJ2-7,TRBV5-1,TRBD1,CASSESGTGVHEQYF,TGCGCCAGCAGCGAGTCCGGGACAGGGGTCCACGAGCAGTACTTC